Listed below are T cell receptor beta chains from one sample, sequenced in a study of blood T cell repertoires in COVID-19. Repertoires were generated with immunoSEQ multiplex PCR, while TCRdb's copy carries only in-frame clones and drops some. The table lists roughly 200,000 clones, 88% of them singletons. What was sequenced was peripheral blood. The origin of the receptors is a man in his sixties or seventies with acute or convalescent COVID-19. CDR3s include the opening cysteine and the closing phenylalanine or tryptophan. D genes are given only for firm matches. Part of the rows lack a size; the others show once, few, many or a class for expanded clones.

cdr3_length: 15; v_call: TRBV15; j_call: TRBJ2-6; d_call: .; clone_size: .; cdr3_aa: CATSRVNSGANVLTF; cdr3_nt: TGTGCCACCAGCAGAGTTAACTCTGGGGCCAACGTCCTGACTTTC
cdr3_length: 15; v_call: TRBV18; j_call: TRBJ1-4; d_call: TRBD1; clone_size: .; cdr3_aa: CASSPRTGEDEKLFF; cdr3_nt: TGTGCCAGCTCACCCCGGACAGGGGAGGATGAAAAACTGTTTTTT
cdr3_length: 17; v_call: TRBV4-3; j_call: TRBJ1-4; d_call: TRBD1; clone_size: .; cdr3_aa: CASSQVATGGRNEKLFF; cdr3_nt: TGCGCCAGCAGCCAAGTCGCTACAGGGGGAAGGAATGAAAAACTGTTTTTT
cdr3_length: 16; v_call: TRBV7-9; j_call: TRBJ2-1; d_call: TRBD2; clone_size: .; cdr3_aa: CASSRGTSGEYNEQFF; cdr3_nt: TGTGCCAGCAGCCGAGGGACTAGCGGGGAGTACAATGAGCAGTTCTTC
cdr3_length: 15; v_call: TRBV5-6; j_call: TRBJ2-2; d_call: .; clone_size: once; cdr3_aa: CASSLVMGSTGELFF; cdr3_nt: TGTGCCAGCAGCTTGGTGATGGGGAGCACCGGGGAGCTGTTTTTT
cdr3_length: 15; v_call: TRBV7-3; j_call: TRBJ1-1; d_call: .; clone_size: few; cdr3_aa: CASSISGIGNTEAFF; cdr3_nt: TGTGCCAGCAGCATAAGCGGTATTGGGAACACTGAAGCTTTCTTT
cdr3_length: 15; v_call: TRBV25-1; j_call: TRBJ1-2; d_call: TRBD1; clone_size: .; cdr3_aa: CASSEGTGANYGYTF; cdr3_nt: TGTGCCAGCAGTGAAGGGACAGGGGCGAACTATGGCTACACCTTC
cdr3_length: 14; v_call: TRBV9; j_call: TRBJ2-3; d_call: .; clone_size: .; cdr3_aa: CASSVMTNTDTQYF; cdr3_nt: TGTGCCAGCAGCGTAATGACAAATACAGATACGCAGTATTTT
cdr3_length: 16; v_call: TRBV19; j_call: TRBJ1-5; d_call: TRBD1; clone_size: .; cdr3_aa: CASSITGGRSNQPQHF; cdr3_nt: TGTGCCAGTAGTATAACAGGGGGAAGGAGCAATCAGCCCCAGCATTTT
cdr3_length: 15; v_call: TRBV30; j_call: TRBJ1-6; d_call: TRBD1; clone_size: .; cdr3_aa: CAWSDVGGGRSPLHF; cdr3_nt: TGTGCCTGGAGTGACGTCGGAGGGGGCCGCTCACCCCTCCACTTT
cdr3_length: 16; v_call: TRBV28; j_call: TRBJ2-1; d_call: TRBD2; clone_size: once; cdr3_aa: CASSLWASGSVNEQFF; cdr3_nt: TGTGCCAGCAGTTTATGGGCCAGCGGGAGTGTGAATGAGCAGTTCTTC
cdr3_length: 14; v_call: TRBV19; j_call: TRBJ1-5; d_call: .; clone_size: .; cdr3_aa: CASSDPGSGQPQHF; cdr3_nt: TGTGCCAGTAGTGATCCCGGTTCGGGGCAGCCCCAGCATTTT
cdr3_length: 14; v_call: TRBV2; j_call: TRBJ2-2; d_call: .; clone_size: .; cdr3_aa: CASSGIRGTGELFF; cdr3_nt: TGTGCCAGCAGTGGCATTCGGGGTACCGGGGAGCTGTTTTTT
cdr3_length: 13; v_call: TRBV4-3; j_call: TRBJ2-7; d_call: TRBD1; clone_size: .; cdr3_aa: CASSYDRGNEQYF; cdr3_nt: TGCGCCAGCAGCTACGACAGGGGGAACGAGCAGTACTTC
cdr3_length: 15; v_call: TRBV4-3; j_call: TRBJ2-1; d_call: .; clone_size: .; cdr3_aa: CASSQVVYTYNEQFF; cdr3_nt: TGCGCCAGCAGCCAAGTGGTGTACACCTACAATGAGCAGTTCTTC
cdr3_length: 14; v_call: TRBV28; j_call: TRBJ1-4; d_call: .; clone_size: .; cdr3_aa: CASSLSGTYEKLFF; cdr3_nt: TGTGCCAGCAGTTTATCGGGTACATATGAAAAACTGTTTTTT
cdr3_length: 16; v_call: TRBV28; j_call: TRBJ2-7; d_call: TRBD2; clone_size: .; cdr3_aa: CASTPAASGSRYEQYF; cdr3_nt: TGTGCCAGCACTCCTGCGGCTAGCGGGAGCAGGTACGAGCAGTACTTC
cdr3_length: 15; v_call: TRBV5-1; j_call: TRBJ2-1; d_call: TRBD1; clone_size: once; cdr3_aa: CASSHGQGAYDEQFF; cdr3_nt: TGCGCCAGCAGCCATGGACAGGGGGCGTACGATGAGCAGTTCTTC
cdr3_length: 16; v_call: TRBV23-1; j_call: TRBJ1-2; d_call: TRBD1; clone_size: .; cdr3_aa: CASSPICRQGNYGYTF; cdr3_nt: TGCGCCAGCAGTCCCATTTGCAGACAGGGTAACTATGGCTACACCTTC
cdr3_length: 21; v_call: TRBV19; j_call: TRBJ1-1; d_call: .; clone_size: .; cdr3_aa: CASSRGVRAKLPDWQNTEAFF; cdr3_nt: TGTGCCAGTAGTAGGGGGGTGCGGGCAAAACTCCCCGATTGGCAAAACACTGAAGCTTTCTTT
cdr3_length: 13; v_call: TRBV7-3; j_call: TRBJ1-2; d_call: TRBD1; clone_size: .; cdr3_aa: CASSSGQGSGYTF; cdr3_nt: TGTGCCAGCAGCTCGGGACAGGGTTCTGGCTACACCTTC
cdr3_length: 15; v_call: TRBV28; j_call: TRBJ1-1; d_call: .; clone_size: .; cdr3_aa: CASRIRQQTNTEAFF; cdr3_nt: TGTGCCAGCAGGATCAGACAGCAAACGAACACTGAAGCTTTCTTT
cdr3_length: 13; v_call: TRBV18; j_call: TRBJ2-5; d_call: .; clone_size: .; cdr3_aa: CASSSVGRETQYF; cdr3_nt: TGTGCCAGCTCGTCAGTAGGGAGGGAGACCCAGTACTTC
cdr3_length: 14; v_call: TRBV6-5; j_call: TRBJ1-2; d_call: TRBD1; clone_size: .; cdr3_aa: CASRMTGVGRGYTF; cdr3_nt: TGTGCCAGCAGGATGACAGGGGTCGGCCGTGGCTACACCTTC
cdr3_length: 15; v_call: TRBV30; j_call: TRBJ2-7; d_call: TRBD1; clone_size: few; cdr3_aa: CAWRGGPTRGNEQYF; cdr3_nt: TGTGCCTGGAGAGGGGGCCCCACGAGGGGCAACGAGCAGTACTTC
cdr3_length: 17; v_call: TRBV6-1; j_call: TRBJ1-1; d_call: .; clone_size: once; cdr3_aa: CASSEVGRGGMNTEAFF; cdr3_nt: TGTGCCAGCAGTGAAGTCGGAAGGGGAGGGATGAACACTGAAGCTTTCTTT
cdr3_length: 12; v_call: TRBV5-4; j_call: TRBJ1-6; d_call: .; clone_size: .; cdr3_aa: CASSSGDSPLHF; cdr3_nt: TGTGCCAGCAGCTCAGGGGATTCACCCCTCCACTTT
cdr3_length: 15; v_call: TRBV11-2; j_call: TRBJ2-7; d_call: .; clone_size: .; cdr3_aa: CASRRAGFGQGWEYF; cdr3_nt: TGTGCCAGCAGACGAGCTGGGTTCGGTCAGGGGTGGGAGTACTTC
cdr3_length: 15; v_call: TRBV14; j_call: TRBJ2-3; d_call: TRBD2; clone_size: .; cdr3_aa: CASSHGTRRTDTQYF; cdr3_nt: TGTGCCAGCAGCCACGGGACTAGGCGCACAGATACGCAGTATTTT
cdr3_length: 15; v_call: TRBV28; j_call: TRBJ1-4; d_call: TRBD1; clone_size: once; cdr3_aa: CASSPTGATNEKLFF; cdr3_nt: TGTGCCAGCAGTCCAACAGGGGCAACTAATGAAAAACTGTTTTTT
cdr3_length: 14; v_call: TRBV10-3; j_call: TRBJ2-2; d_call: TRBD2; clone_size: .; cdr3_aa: CAIDSGRAAGELFF; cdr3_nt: TGTGCCATCGATAGCGGGAGGGCCGCCGGGGAGCTGTTTTTT
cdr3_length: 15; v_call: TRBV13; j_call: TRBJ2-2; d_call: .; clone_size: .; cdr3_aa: CASSLLEPITGELFF; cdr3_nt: TGTGCCAGCAGCCTCCTGGAGCCGATCACCGGGGAGCTGTTTTTT
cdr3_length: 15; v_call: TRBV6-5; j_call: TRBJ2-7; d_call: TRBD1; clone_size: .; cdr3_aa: CASSPYPGQGYEQYF; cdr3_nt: TGTGCCAGCAGCCCGTATCCGGGACAGGGCTACGAGCAGTACTTC
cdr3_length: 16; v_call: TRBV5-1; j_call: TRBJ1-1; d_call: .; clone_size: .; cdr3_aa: CASSLGVAGGAIEAFF; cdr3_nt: TGCGCCAGCAGCTTGGGCGTTGCCGGGGGGGCTATTGAAGCTTTCTTT
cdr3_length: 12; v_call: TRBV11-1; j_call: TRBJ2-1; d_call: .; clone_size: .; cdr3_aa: CASSPGIDEQFF; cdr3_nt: TGTGCCAGCAGCCCGGGGATCGATGAGCAGTTCTTC
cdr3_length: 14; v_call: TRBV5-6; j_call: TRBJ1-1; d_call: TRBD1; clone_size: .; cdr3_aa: CASSLTGVNTEAFF; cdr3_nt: TGTGCCAGCAGCTTGACAGGGGTGAACACTGAAGCTTTCTTT
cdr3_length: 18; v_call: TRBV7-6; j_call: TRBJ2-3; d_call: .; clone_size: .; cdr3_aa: CASSLAGGPSAGTDTQYF; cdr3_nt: TGTGCCAGCAGCTTAGCCGGGGGTCCTAGCGCAGGCACAGATACGCAGTATTTT
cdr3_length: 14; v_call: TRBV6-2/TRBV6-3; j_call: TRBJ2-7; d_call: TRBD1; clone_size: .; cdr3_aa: CASSYSGTVYEQYF; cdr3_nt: TGTGCCAGCAGTTACTCCGGGACAGTATACGAGCAGTACTTC
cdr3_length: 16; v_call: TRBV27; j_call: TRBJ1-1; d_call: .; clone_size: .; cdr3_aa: CASSLILGRGNTEAFF; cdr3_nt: TGTGCCAGCAGTTTAATCCTAGGCAGGGGGAACACTGAAGCTTTCTTT
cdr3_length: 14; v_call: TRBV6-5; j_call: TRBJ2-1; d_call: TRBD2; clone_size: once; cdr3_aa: CASNLGGPYNEQFF; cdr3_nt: TGTGCCAGCAACTTGGGAGGGCCATACAATGAGCAGTTCTTC
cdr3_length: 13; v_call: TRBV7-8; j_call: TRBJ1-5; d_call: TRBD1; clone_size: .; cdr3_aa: CASSPGQNQPQHF; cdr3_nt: TGTGCCAGCAGCCCGGGACAGAATCAGCCCCAGCATTTT
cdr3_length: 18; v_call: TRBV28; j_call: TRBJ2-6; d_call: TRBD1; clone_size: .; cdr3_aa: CASSFLGQGSSGANVLTF; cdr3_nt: TGTGCCAGCAGTTTCCTCGGACAGGGGAGCTCTGGGGCCAACGTCCTGACTTTC
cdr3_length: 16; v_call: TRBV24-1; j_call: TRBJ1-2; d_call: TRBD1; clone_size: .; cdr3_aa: CATSDPPGTANYGYTF; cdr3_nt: TGTGCCACCAGTGATCCCCCCGGGACAGCTAACTATGGCTACACCTTC
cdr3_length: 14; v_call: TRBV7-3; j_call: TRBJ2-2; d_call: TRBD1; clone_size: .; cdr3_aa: CASSFQGDTGELFF; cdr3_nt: TGTGCCAGCAGCTTCCAGGGGGACACCGGGGAGCTGTTTTTT
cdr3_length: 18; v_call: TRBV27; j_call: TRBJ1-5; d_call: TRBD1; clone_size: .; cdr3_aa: CASSLTRRGQSFNQPQHF; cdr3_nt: TGTGCCAGCAGTTTGACCAGAAGGGGACAGTCCTTCAATCAGCCCCAGCATTTT
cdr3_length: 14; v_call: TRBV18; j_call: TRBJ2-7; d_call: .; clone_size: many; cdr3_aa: CASSPASVADEQYF; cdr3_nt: TGTGCCAGCTCACCAGCGTCCGTAGCGGACGAGCAGTACTTC
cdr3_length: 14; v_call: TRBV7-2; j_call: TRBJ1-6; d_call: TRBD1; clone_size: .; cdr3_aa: CASSLGAGGSPLHF; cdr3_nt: TGTGCCAGCAGCTTAGGTGCAGGGGGCTCACCCCTCCACTTT
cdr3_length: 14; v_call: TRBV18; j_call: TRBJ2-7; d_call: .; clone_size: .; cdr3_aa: CASSPGGGAYEQYF; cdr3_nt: TGTGCCAGCTCCCCGGGAGGGGGCGCGTACGAGCAGTACTTC
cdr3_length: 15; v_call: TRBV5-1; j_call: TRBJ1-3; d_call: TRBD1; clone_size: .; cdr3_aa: CASSYTGGIGNTIYF; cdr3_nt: TGCGCCAGCAGCTATACAGGGGGAATTGGAAACACCATATATTTT
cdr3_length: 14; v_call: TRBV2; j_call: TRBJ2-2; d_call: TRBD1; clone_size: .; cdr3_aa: CASQGTGRTGELFF; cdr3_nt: TGTGCCAGCCAGGGGACAGGCAGGACCGGGGAGCTGTTTTTT
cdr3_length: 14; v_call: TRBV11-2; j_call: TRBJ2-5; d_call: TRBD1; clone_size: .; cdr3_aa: CASSSTGGWETQYF; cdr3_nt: TGTGCCAGCAGCTCAACAGGGGGCTGGGAGACCCAGTACTTC
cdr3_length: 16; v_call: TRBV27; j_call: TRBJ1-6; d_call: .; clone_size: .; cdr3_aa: CASCRVSSSYNSPLHF; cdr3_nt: TGTGCCAGCTGTCGGGTCTCTAGCTCCTATAATTCACCCCTCCACTTT
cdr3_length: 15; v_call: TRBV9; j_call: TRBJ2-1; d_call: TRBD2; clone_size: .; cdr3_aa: CASSVGGRAGNEQFF; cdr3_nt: TGTGCCAGCAGCGTAGGCGGGAGGGCGGGGAATGAGCAGTTCTTC
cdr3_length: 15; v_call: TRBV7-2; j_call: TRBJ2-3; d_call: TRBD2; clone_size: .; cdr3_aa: CASTLTGGAPRTQYF; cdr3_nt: TGTGCCAGCACCCTAACGGGGGGAGCCCCGAGAACGCAGTATTTT
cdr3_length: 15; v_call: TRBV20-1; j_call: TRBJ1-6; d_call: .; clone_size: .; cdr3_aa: CSASVSAAGESPLHF; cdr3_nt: TGCAGTGCTAGTGTTAGCGCGGCAGGGGAATCACCCCTCCACTTT
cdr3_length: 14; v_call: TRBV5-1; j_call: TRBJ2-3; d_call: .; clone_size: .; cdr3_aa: CASNSGQSTDTQYF; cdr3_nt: TGCGCCAGCAACTCTGGACAAAGCACAGATACGCAGTATTTT
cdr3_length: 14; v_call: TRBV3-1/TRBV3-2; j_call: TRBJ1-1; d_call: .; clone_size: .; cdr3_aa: CASSPRTPNTEAFF; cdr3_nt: TGTGCCAGCAGCCCCCGGACACCAAACACTGAAGCTTTCTTT
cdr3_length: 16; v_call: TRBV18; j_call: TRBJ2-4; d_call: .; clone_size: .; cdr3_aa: CASSPPSRIAKNIQYF; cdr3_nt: TGTGCCAGCTCACCACCGTCCAGGATCGCCAAAAACATTCAGTACTTC